This entry lists 12 T cell receptor beta chains sequenced from one sample in a study of cytomegalovirus exposure and HLA in healthy donors. Both 60 Vbeta primers and 13 Jbeta primers went into the PCR. Assay: immunoSEQ multiplex PCR; the TCRdb copy retains only in-frame clones and omits some. This sample's clone table lists about 110,000 clones. Sequencing input: PBMCs. These receptors were obtained from a man between 45 and 60 years old in good health and CMV-seronegative.

The chain uses TRBV25-1 and TRBJ2-7; no clear D gene. Germline values: CDR1 MGHDK, CDR2 SYGVNS. The V and J ends lost 3 bases and 1 base respectively, with 7 bases between them. The CDR3 consists of 13 residues. This chain's CDR3 is CASSDGPSYEQYF. The DNA for the CDR3 is TGTGCCAGCAGTGACGGTCCTTCCTACGAGCAGTACTTC.

CDR3 protein: CASSATGTENQPQHF. The DNA for the CDR3 is TGCGCCAGCAGCGCCACCGGGACAGAAAATCAGCCCCAGCATTTT. V gene TRBV5-1 combines with J gene TRBJ1-5; TRBD1 matches at 7 bases. The CDR3 totals 15 residues. With 4 bases clipped from V and 4 bases from J, the junction kept 8 bases outside the gene matches. CDR1 and CDR2 from the germline V gene are SGHRS and YFSETQ.

J is TRBJ1-5 and V is TRBV19, with D uncertain. Trimming shortened V by 3 bases and J by 4 bases, and 13 bases separated the two germline ends. Germline CDR1 reads LNHDA; CDR2 reads SQIVND (reference sequence). The CDR3 runs 15 residues. The CDR3 nucleotides read TGTGCCAGTAGTATCCGCCCGGGTAAGAATCAGCCCCAGCATTTT. Encoded protein: CASSIRPGKNQPQHF.

The V gene is TRBV15, the J gene TRBJ2-1, with TRBD2 matching 8 bases. This CDR3 has 16 amino acids. Germline V gives CDR1 LNHNV, CDR2 YYDKDF (reference sequence). V was pared by 1 base and J by 2 bases, with 4 bases of the junction left unmatched. CDR3 amino acids: CATSRGPGLAYNEQFF. CDR3 bases: TGTGCCACCAGCAGAGGACCGGGACTAGCCTACAATGAGCAGTTCTTC.

The rearrangement links TRBV5-4 to TRBJ1-2, with 9 positions matching TRBD1. From germline, CDR1 is SGHNT and CDR2 YYREEE (reference sequence). The CDR3 contains 13 residues. V trimming: 2 bases; J trimming: 6 bases; junction bases outside the gene matches: 2. CDR3 residues: CASSLDRGDGYTF. The CDR3 DNA follows: TGTGCCAGCAGCTTAGACAGGGGGGATGGCTACACCTTC. The variable domain in full, completed from reference TRBV5-4 and TRBJ1-2, reads ETGVTQSPTHLIKTRGQQVTLRCSSQSGHNTVSWYQQALGQGPQFIFQYYREEENGRGNFPPRFSGLQFPNYSSELNVNALELDDSALYLCASSLDRGDGYTFGSGTRLTVV.

V and J are TRBV29-1 and TRBJ1-3; D gene ambiguous. The V end was cut by 5 bases, the J end by 0 bases, with 2 bases between. This CDR3 is 11 amino acids long. Looked up from germline, CDR1 is SQVTM and CDR2 is ANQGSEA. The CDR3 region is CSVYSGNTIYF. The CDR3 region has the DNA TGCAGCGTTTACTCTGGAAACACCATATATTTT. The full variable domain, completed using reference TRBV29-1 and TRBJ1-3, is SAVISQKPSRDICQRGTSLTIQCQVDSQVTMMFWYRQQPGQSLTLIATANQGSEATYESGFVIDKFPISRPNLTFSTLTVSNMSPEDSSIYLCSVYSGNTIYFGEGSWLTVV.

The chain carries TRBV7-6 and TRBJ1-2, with D unclear. The CDR3 runs 14 residues. Germline V gives CDR1 SGHVS, CDR2 FNYEAQ. Deletions cut 4 bases from V and 3 bases from J, with 12 bases between. The CDR3 nucleotides read TGTGCCAGCAGCTCCGGAGATATGGACTATGGCTACACCTTC. Its translation is CASSSGDMDYGYTF.

The chain links TRBV14 to TRBJ2-2; D is undetermined. The CDR3 is 15 amino acids. Germline CDR1 is SGHDN and CDR2 is FVKESK. V lost 0 bases, J lost 1 base, and 6 bases lay in between. Here the CDR3 reads CASSQDYRNTGELFF. The CDR3 DNA sequence: TGTGCCAGCAGCCAAGATTACAGGAACACCGGGGAGCTGTTTTTT.

The chain recombines TRBV5-4 with TRBJ2-5; D remains ambiguous. Germline V gives CDR1 SGHNT, CDR2 YYREEE (reference sequence). The CDR3 spans 13 residues. V lost 0 bases and J lost 4, with 7 bases in between. DNA of the CDR3: TGTGCCAGCAGCTTGGCAGTACGAGAGACCCAGTACTTC. Its translation: CASSLAVRETQYF.

V is TRBV5-1 and J is TRBJ2-7; D possibly corresponds to TRBD1 (5 bases). V was trimmed by 1 base and J by 2 bases, leaving 19 bases between them. The CDR3 is made up of 17 amino acids. Germline CDR1 SGHRS, CDR2 YFSETQ. The CDR3 sequence is CASSLNGAGQSAYEQYF. DNA of the CDR3: TGCGCCAGCAGCTTGAATGGGGCAGGCCAGAGCGCCTACGAGCAGTACTTC.

The V call is TRBV19, the J call TRBJ2-7; D is possibly TRBD2 (6 bases). Germline V gene sequence: CDR1 LNHDA, CDR2 SQIVND (reference sequence). The CDR3 consists of 15 residues. V was cut by 3 bases and J by 4 bases, with 16 bases left in between. CDR3 amino acids: CASSIMAEGRYEQYF. In nucleotides, the CDR3 is TGTGCCAGTAGTATTATGGCGGAGGGGCGTTACGAGCAGTACTTC.

The V call is TRBV7-2, the J call TRBJ1-1; 7 nucleotides agree with TRBD1. This CDR3 is built from 14 residues. The J segment lost 4 bases and the V segment lost 6 bases, leaving 8 bases of the junction unmatched. The germline V gene has CDR1 SGHTA and CDR2 FQGNSA. CDR3 sequence: CASRLDRVGTEAFF. CDR3 coding DNA: TGTGCCAGCAGACTAGACAGGGTTGGCACTGAAGCTTTCTTT.